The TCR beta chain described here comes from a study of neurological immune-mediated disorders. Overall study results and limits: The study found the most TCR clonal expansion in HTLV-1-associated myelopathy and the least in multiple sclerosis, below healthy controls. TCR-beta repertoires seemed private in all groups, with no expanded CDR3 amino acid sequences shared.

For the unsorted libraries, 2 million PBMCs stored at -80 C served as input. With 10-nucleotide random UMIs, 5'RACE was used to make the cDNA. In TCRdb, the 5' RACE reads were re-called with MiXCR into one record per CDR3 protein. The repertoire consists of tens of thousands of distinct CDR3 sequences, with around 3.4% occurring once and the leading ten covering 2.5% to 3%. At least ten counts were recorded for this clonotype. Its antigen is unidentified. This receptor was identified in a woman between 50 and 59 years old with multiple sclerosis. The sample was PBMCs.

CDR3 sequence (DNA): TGTGCCAGCAGCCCGAAGCTGCTAGCGGGGGGAGCAGATACGCAGTATTTT. Translating gives CASSPKLLAGGADTQYF. J is TRBJ2-3 and V is TRBV4-2, with 11 nucleotides matching TRBD2. CDR3 length: 17 amino acids. CDR1 and CDR2 (germline): LGHNA, YNFKEQ. V was clipped by 4 bases and J by 4 bases; unmatched bases: 10.